The present T cell receptor (beta chain) was sequenced within a study of blood T cell repertoires in COVID-19. For the study at large: COVID-19 samples, acute and convalescent, were from the United States, Italy and Spain.

Losses at the gene ends were 1 base for V and 0 bases for J; bases not matched to a gene: 2. This CDR3 is built from 17 residues. Germline-derived CDR1 and CDR2 are MGHRA and YSYEKL. Sequencing was performed with immunoSEQ multiplex PCR; in TCRdb, only in-frame clones are kept and a portion is missing. This table has about 400,000 clones, less than 90% appearing once. Input material: peripheral blood. This TCR was recovered from a woman aged 55-75 years with COVID-19, enrolled during active disease. The chain uses TRBV4-1 and TRBJ2-2; TRBD2 matches at 10 bases. The CDR3 here is CASSQGAGGTNTGELFF. In DNA form, the CDR3 reads TGCGCCAGCAGCCAAGGAGCGGGGGGGACGAACACCGGGGAGCTGTTTTTT.